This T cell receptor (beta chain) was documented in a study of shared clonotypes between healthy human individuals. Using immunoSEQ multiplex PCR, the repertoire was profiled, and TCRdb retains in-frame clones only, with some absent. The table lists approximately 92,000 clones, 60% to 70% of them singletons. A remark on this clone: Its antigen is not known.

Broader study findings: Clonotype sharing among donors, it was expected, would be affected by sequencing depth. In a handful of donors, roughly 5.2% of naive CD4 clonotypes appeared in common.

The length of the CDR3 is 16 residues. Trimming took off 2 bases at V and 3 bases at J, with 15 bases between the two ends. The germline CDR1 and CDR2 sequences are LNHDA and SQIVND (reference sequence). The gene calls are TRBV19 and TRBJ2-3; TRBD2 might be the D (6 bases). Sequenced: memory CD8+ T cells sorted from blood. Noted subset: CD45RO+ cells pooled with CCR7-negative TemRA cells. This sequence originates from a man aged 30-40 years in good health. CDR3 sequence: CASSIPPGEGTDTQYF. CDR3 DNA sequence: TGTGCCAGTAGTATACCCCCGGGAGAAGGGACAGATACGCAGTATTTT.